This passage covers 5 T cell receptor beta chains from one sample sequenced in a study of T cells after yellow fever vaccination (dated 2019 in TCRdb). The treatment or condition label on this specimen signifies: live attenuated yellow fever vaccine strain. Library method: 5' RACE. Sequencing took place on an Illumina HiSeq 2500. TCRdb reran the public reads through fastp at Q25 and MiXCR, keeping productive beta chains. Every distinct CDR3 protein forms one entry, paired with its most common genes and DNA. Here the sample has 300,000 to 350,000 distinct CDR3 sequences; 8.1% occur a single time. The top ten hold around 17% of the sample. The input for sequencing was PBMCs, taken 35 to 50 days after the first yellow fever vaccination. The receptors stem from a man between 18 and 35 years old who received the YFV17D yellow fever vaccine.

A few counts support this clonotype. The CDR3: CASSLSSFTDTQYF. As DNA, the CDR3 is TGTGCCAGCAGCTTATCTAGTTTCACAGATACGCAGTATTTT. This chain connects TRBV7-9 to TRBJ2-3; D gene unclear. The CDR3 consists of 14 residues. CDR1 and CDR2 (germline): SEHNR, FQNEAQ (reference sequence). Trimming pared 2 bases from V and 2 bases from J, leaving 8 bases between.

This clonotype came up many times. The chain carries TRBV20-1 and TRBJ2-7; 9 bases map to TRBD2. CDR1 and CDR2 (germline): DFQATT, SNEGSKA (reference sequence). The CDR3 runs to 14 residues. V was pared by 0 bases and J by 4 bases, with 4 bases of the junction left unmatched. The CDR3 loop is CSAREGGGAYEQYF. The CDR3 DNA reads as TGCAGTGCTAGAGAGGGCGGGGGGGCTTACGAGCAGTACTTC.

This clonotype came up a few times. This chain connects TRBV25-1 to TRBJ1-6; D possibly corresponds to TRBD1 (6 bases). Per germline, CDR1 MGHDK and CDR2 SYGVNS. V lost 5 bases and J 8 bases, leaving 16 bases between the germline ends. The CDR3 is 15 residues long. The CDR3 DNA reads as TGTGCCAGCAGTCCGTCTCGGGGGCTAGATTCACCCCTCCACTTT. Amino acids: CASSPSRGLDSPLHF.

The genes are TRBV5-1 and TRBJ1-1; D is unclear. The CDR3 has 15 amino acids. V was pared by 5 bases and J by 7 bases, with 21 bases between. Per germline, CDR1 SGHRS and CDR2 YFSETQ. Here the CDR3 reads CASRLRPWGGDEAFF. CDR3 DNA sequence: TGCGCCAGCAGATTGAGGCCGTGGGGTGGGGATGAAGCTTTCTTT.

The sample holds a few counts of this clonotype. The rearrangement links TRBV30 to TRBJ2-7; D is unresolved. The V gene's germline CDR1 is GTSNPN and CDR2 SVGIG (reference sequence). V was clipped by 2 bases and J by 0 bases, with 23 bases between them. This CDR3 has 18 residues. The CDR3 nucleotides are TGTGCCTGGAGTCCGCCCTTCTTGGTCAGGCCAAGCTCCTACGAGCAGTACTTC. Its protein is CAWSPPFLVRPSSYEQYF.